The 26 T cell receptor beta chains below come from one sample, sequenced in a study of cytomegalovirus exposure and HLA in healthy donors. This PCR relied on a set of 60 Vbeta primers and 13 Jbeta primers. Using immunoSEQ multiplex PCR, the repertoire was profiled, and TCRdb retains in-frame clones only, with some absent. The sample records roughly 200,000 clones, around 80% being singletons. The source material was PBMCs. The receptors stem from a woman under 40 in good health and CMV-seropositive.

The chain has TRBV14 and TRBJ1-2; TRBD1 matches at 7 bases. V was clipped by 0 bases and J by 2 bases; unmatched bases: 3. The CDR3 is 15 residues long. Per germline, CDR1 SGHDN and CDR2 FVKESK. The CDR3 spells CASSQDPGGNYGYTF. CDR3 in DNA: TGTGCCAGCAGCCAAGATCCAGGGGGAAACTATGGCTACACCTTC. The entire variable domain, with the rest obtained from reference TRBV14 and TRBJ1-2, is as follows: EAGVTQFPSHSVIEKGQTVTLRCDPISGHDNLYWYRRVMGKEIKFLLHFVKESKQDESGMPNNRFLAERTGGTYSTLKVQPAELEDSGVYFCASSQDPGGNYGYTFGSGTRLTVV.

The chain links TRBV27 to TRBJ2-7; 8 nucleotides match TRBD1. V gave up 2 bases and J gave up 1 base; unmatched junction bases: 4. The germline V gene has CDR1 MNHEY and CDR2 SMNVEV (reference sequence). The CDR3 is made up of 15 amino acids. The CDR3 coding sequence is TGTGCCAGCAGTTTAGGGACAGGACTGTCCTACGAGCAGTACTTC. This encodes CASSLGTGLSYEQYF.

The J gene is TRBJ1-5, the V gene TRBV2, with 8 bases identical to TRBD1. Trimming cost V 6 bases and J 2 bases; bases outside gene matches: 6. CDR1 SNHLY and CDR2 FYNNEI come from the germline V gene. The CDR3 consists of 15 residues. CDR3 sequence reads: CASSFTGGGNQPQHF. CDR3 nucleotide sequence: TGTGCCAGCAGCTTCACAGGGGGTGGCAATCAGCCCCAGCATTTT.

V is TRBV4-2 and J is TRBJ2-7; D is perhaps TRBD1 (6 bases). There are 15 residues in the CDR3. V lost 3 bases and J lost 0, with 12 bases in between. Germline lookup yields CDR1 LGHNA and CDR2 YNFKEQ. Here the CDR3 reads CASSHPRGTSYEQYF. The CDR3 DNA is TGTGCCAGCAGCCATCCGAGGGGGACCTCCTACGAGCAGTACTTC.

CDR3 in amino acids: CANLLPDGSSGNTIYF. The DNA of the CDR3 is TGTGCCAACTTGCTACCCGACGGGAGCTCTGGAAACACCATATATTTT. This chain joins TRBV27 and TRBJ1-3; no firm D call. Germline-derived CDR1 and CDR2 are MNHEY and SMNVEV (reference sequence). The CDR3 is 16 amino acids. V gave up 10 bases and J gave up 0 bases, with 19 bases separating them.

The rearrangement joins TRBV29-1 to TRBJ2-7; TRBD1 agrees at 7 bases. The CDR3 has 14 amino acids. CDR1 and CDR2 from the germline V gene are SQVTM and ANQGSEA. The J segment lost 0 bases and the V segment lost 5 bases, leaving 7 bases of the junction unmatched. The CDR3 DNA sequence: TGCAGCGTTCGGGACAGAAAAAGCTCCTACGAGCAGTACTTC. Translated: CSVRDRKSSYEQYF.

This clone was counted only a few times. The chain employs TRBV19 and TRBJ1-5; D perhaps matches TRBD1 (6 bases). V lost 4 bases and J 4 bases, leaving 14 bases between the germline ends. Germline CDR1 and CDR2: LNHDA and SQIVND (reference sequence). CDR3 length: 15 residues. CDR3 region: CASSTTGYRNQPQHF. The DNA of the CDR3 is TGTGCCAGTAGTACCACAGGGTATCGGAATCAGCCCCAGCATTTT.

CDR3 region: CASNTAGGGRAYEQFF. The DNA of the CDR3 is TGTGCCAGCAATACCGCCGGGGGGGGCCGGGCATATGAGCAGTTCTTC. The genes are TRBV7-2 and TRBJ2-1; TRBD2 aligns across 8 bases. Trimming at V came to 7 bases and at J to 8 bases, leaving 16 bases not matched to a gene. This CDR3 comprises 16 residues. The germline V gene has CDR1 SGHTA and CDR2 FQGNSA. Looking up the rest from reference TRBV7-2 and TRBJ2-1 gives the full variable domain: GAGVSQSPSNKVTEKGKDVELRCDPISGHTALYWYRQSLGQGLEFLIYFQGNSAPDKSGLPSDRFSAERTGGSVSTLTIQRTQQEDSAVYLCASNTAGGGRAYEQFFGPGTRLTVL.

The rearrangement joins TRBV27 to TRBJ2-3; 10 nucleotides line up with TRBD2. Germline CDR1 reads MNHEY; CDR2 reads SMNVEV (reference sequence). This CDR3 has 17 amino acids. V lost 7 bases and J lost 2; bases outside the gene matches: 12. CDR3 in DNA: TGTGCCAGCAAGCAGCGGGCTAGCGGGGGCTACACAGATACGCAGTATTTT. Protein sequence: CASKQRASGGYTDTQYF.

V is TRBV21-1 and J is TRBJ1-2; TRBD1 is the table's D call, not checked against the DNA. TRBV21-1 is annotated as a pseudogene. CDR3 size: 16 residues. CDR3 sequence (DNA): TGTGCCAGCAGCACCCTACCGGGACAGGGGGCACATGGCTACACCTTC. This codes for CASSTLPGQGAHGYTF.

The chain combines TRBV30 with TRBJ1-1; TRBD1 matches at 9 bases. Looked up from germline, CDR1 is GTSNPN and CDR2 is SVGIG (reference sequence). This CDR3 contains 14 residues. Trimming at V came to 0 bases and at J to 5 bases, leaving 4 bases not matched to a gene. The CDR3 sequence is CAWSVGTGWTEAFF. CDR3 sequence (DNA): TGTGCCTGGAGTGTGGGGACAGGGTGGACTGAAGCTTTCTTT.

V gene TRBV7-9 combines with J gene TRBJ1-1; a weak D match, TRBD1 (6 bases). This CDR3 is built from 17 residues. Between the trimmed V and J ends, which lost 4 bases and 0 bases, there was a span of 18 bases. From germline, CDR1 is SEHNR and CDR2 FQNEAQ (reference sequence). The chain's CDR3 is CASSSRDPGTLNTEAFF. In DNA form, the CDR3 reads TGTGCCAGCAGCTCAAGGGACCCCGGGACACTGAACACTGAAGCTTTCTTT.

The chain joins TRBV7-8 to TRBJ2-3; the D is unclear. The CDR3 runs 12 residues. CDR1 and CDR2 from the germline V gene are SGHVS and FQNEAQ. Between the trimmed V and J ends, which lost 3 bases and 2 bases, there was a span of 3 bases. The CDR3: CASSFSTDTQYF. CDR3 sequence (DNA): TGTGCCAGCAGCTTCTCCACAGATACGCAGTATTTT.

This chain links TRBV5-4 with TRBJ1-2, with TRBD1 identical over 7 bases. J gave up 4 bases and V 3 bases, and 12 bases lay outside the gene matches. Germline CDR1 reads SGHNT; CDR2 reads YYREEE (reference sequence). The CDR3 extends over 16 amino acids. CDR3 coding DNA: TGTGCCAGCAGCTCTCCGGACAGGTGGGATGGCTATGGCTACACCTTC. Amino acid sequence: CASSSPDRWDGYGYTF.

Here the CDR3 reads CASSPSTESSYEQYF. The CDR3 bases are TGTGCCAGCAGCCCCTCGACTGAGAGCTCCTACGAGCAGTACTTC. The gene calls are TRBV4-2 and TRBJ2-7; no clear D gene. V lost 4 bases to trimming and J lost 0 bases, with 13 bases between them. Germline V gene sequence: CDR1 LGHNA, CDR2 YNFKEQ. The CDR3 runs 15 residues.

CDR3 region: CASSQVGIAGETQYF. The CDR3, as DNA: TGCGCCAGCAGCCAAGTTGGAATAGCGGGGGAGACCCAGTACTTC. This sequence joins TRBV4-1 and TRBJ2-5, with 8 bases aligning to TRBD2. CDR3 length equals 15 residues. Germline V gene sequence: CDR1 MGHRA, CDR2 YSYEKL. Trimming at V came to 1 base and at J to 5 bases, leaving 6 bases not matched to a gene.

The V call is TRBV7-2, the J call TRBJ2-1; 9 bases map to TRBD1. Germline V lookup: CDR1 SGHTA, CDR2 FQGNSA. After removal of 6 bases from V and 9 bases from J, the junction contained 9 bases not matched to a gene. The CDR3 is made up of 14 amino acids. The chain's CDR3 is CASSTWTGDFEQFF. The DNA for the CDR3 is TGTGCCAGCAGTACATGGACAGGGGATTTTGAGCAGTTCTTC.

The chain links TRBV5-1 to TRBJ2-2, with 8 bases identical to TRBD2. The V gene end was trimmed by 0 bases and the J gene end by 1 base; junction bases not matched to a gene: 5. Germline V lookup: CDR1 SGHRS, CDR2 YFSETQ. This CDR3 has 17 residues. The CDR3 protein is CASSLEGRGGNTGELFF. CDR3 DNA sequence: TGCGCCAGCAGCTTGGAAGGTCGGGGGGGGAACACCGGGGAGCTGTTTTTT. Together with reference TRBV5-1 and TRBJ2-2, the CDR3 gives the full variable domain: KAGVTQTPRYLIKTRGQQVTLSCSPISGHRSVSWYQQTPGQGLQFLFEYFSETQRNKGNFPGRFSGRQFSNSRSEMNVSTLELGDSALYLCASSLEGRGGNTGELFFGEGSRLTVL.

This chain connects TRBV7-8 to TRBJ1-1; no firm D call. V was shortened by 5 bases and J by 1 base, with 8 bases between the two germline ends. Per the germline V gene, CDR1 is SGHVS and CDR2 is FQNEAQ. This CDR3 has 13 residues. Written as DNA, the CDR3 is TGTGCCAGCAGCCGAAACAGGAACACTGAAGCTTTCTTT. Residues: CASSRNRNTEAFF.

This clone is a singleton in its sample. V and J are TRBV4-3 and TRBJ1-2, with 8 positions matching TRBD1. The length of the CDR3 is 13 residues. CDR1 is LGHNA, CDR2 YSLEER, per germline. V shed 2 bases, J shed 5 bases, and the junction held 1 base outside the gene matches. The CDR3 DNA sequence: TGCGCCAGCAGCCAATGGACAGGGTATGGCTACACCTTC. Encoded protein: CASSQWTGYGYTF.

This chain uses TRBV27 with TRBJ2-7; TRBD2 is a possible D gene (6 bases). Trimming took off 3 bases at V and 2 bases at J, with 14 bases between the two ends. The CDR3 extends over 15 amino acids. CDR1 is MNHEY, CDR2 SMNVEV, per germline (reference sequence). The CDR3 coding sequence is TGTGCCAGCAGTTTGATGGCGGGGCCCGCCTACGAGCAGTACTTC. Encoded protein: CASSLMAGPAYEQYF.

This chain joins TRBV4-3 and TRBJ1-2; D ambiguous. Germline V gene lookup returns CDR1 LGHNA and CDR2 YSLEER. This CDR3 region has 13 residues. The germline V and J ends were trimmed by 3 bases and 4 bases, with 9 bases remaining between them. CDR3: CASSHDPGYGYTF. The CDR3 region has the DNA TGCGCCAGCAGCCATGATCCGGGCTATGGCTACACCTTC.

J is TRBJ2-1 and V is TRBV11-2, with TRBD1 matching 7 bases. V trimming: 8 bases; J trimming: 1 base; junction bases outside the gene matches: 8. The CDR3 length is 15 residues. Germline V gene data show CDR1 as SGHAT and CDR2 as FQNNGV. CDR3 bases: TGTGCCAGCGGAGATTACAGGGGATCCTACAATGAGCAGTTCTTC. This sequence encodes CASGDYRGSYNEQFF.

The rearrangement uses TRBV6-5 and TRBJ2-5; D may be TRBD2 (6 bases). Deletions cut 6 bases from V and 4 bases from J, with 12 bases between. This CDR3 is 13 amino acids long. Per the germline V gene, CDR1 is MNHEY and CDR2 is SVGAGI. The CDR3 sequence is CASSPGRRETQYF. DNA for the CDR3: TGTGCCAGCAGCCCAGGGAGGCGAGAGACCCAGTACTTC.

This clone was seen only once. The chain uses TRBV9 and TRBJ2-3, with 8 bases identical to TRBD1. The V and J ends lost 6 bases and 2 bases, in that order; junction bases with no gene match: 8. Germline assignment: CDR1 SGDLS and CDR2 YYNGEE. The CDR3 has 15 residues. As DNA, the CDR3 is TGTGCCAGCAACAACCGGGACAGGATCACAGATACGCAGTATTTT. It translates to CASNNRDRITDTQYF.

This clone appeared once. Different DNA sequences within this sample yield the same CDR3. The V and J genes are TRBV18 and TRBJ1-1; D remains unclear. The CDR3 consists of 13 residues. Germline loops: CDR1 KGHSH, CDR2 LQKENI. The V end lost 2 bases, the J end lost 1 base, and 5 bases lay between the germline ends. The CDR3 loop reads CASSPTRNTEAFF. In DNA form, the CDR3 reads TGTGCCAGCTCACCAACACGGAACACTGAAGCTTTCTTT. The full variable domain, completed using reference TRBV18 and TRBJ1-1, is NAGVMQNPRHLVRRRGQEARLRCSPMKGHSHVYWYRQLPEEGLKFMVYLQKENIIDESGMPKERFSAEFPKEGPSILRIQQVVRGDSAAYFCASSPTRNTEAFFGQGTRLTVV.